These 3 T cell receptor beta chains share one sample of origin, sequenced in a study of post-analysis software for immune sequencing data. Unique molecular identifiers had been added to the TCR beta cDNA libraries. MiXCR, applied by TCRdb to the PCR reads, yields one record per CDR3 protein. This table holds approximately 660,000 distinct CDR3 sequences, over 45% found once. The study's findings and limits: Included in a set of five TRBV segments more frequent in patients than controls were TRBV5-6, TRBV5-1 and TRBV20-1.

These TCRs are of unknown antigen specificity. Sequenced: blood. These receptors all stem from a girl aged 2-10 years with multiple sclerosis.

The rearrangement uses TRBV3-1 and TRBJ2-1; 7 positions agree with TRBD2. Germline CDR1 LGHDT, CDR2 YNNKEL (reference sequence). CDR3 size: 18 residues. V dropped 1 base and J dropped 5; count of bases not matched to a gene: 14. The DNA of the CDR3 is TGTGCCAGCAGCCAAGTAGGTGTAGTGAGCGGGGACCACAATGAGCAGTTCTTC. Its translation is CASSQVGVVSGDHNEQFF.

V is TRBV15 and J is TRBJ2-7, with 10 nucleotides matching TRBD1. CDR1 LNHNV and CDR2 YYDKDF come from the germline V gene (reference sequence). The CDR3 spans 15 residues. V lost 6 bases to trimming and J lost 5 bases; unmatched junction nucleotides: 10. Written as DNA, the CDR3 is TGTGCCACCAGTAAGGCTGGGACAGGGGCCCACGAGCAGTACTTC. Translation: CATSKAGTGAHEQYF.

The genes are TRBV7-2 and TRBJ2-1; D is perhaps TRBD2 (6 bases). Germline lookup yields CDR1 SGHTA and CDR2 FQGNSA. This CDR3 has 13 amino acids. Trimming left V 2 bases short and J 9 bases short, with 11 bases between. In DNA form, the CDR3 reads TGTGCCAGCAGCTTATGGAGGGTCGGTGAGCAGTTCTTC. Its translation is CASSLWRVGEQFF. The variable domain in full, completed from reference TRBV7-2 and TRBJ2-1, reads GAGVSQSPSNKVTEKGKDVELRCDPISGHTALYWYRQSLGQGLEFLIYFQGNSAPDKSGLPSDRFSAERTGGSVSTLTIQRTQQEDSAVYLCASSLWRVGEQFFGPGTRLTVL.